One sample yielded the 31 T cell receptor beta chains listed below, sequenced in a study of blood T cell repertoires in COVID-19. Produced via immunoSEQ multiplex PCR; TCRdb's table is partial and in-frame only. The sample yields fewer than 400,000 clones, about four fifths seen once. Source material: peripheral blood. Receptors originate from a man aged 25-45 years with active or convalescent COVID-19.

This chain links TRBV23-1 with TRBJ2-1; no firm D call. TRBV23-1 is an ORF; its function is uncertain. The CDR3 is 11 residues long. Trimming removed 4 bases from V and 10 bases from J, with 8 bases in between. In DNA form, the CDR3 reads TGCGCCAGCAGTCGATCCGGGGAGCAGTTCTTC. It is translated as CASSRSGEQFF.

The table lists this clone with a count of one. The chain recombines TRBV5-1 with TRBJ1-1, with D perhaps matching TRBD1 (6 bases). The germline V gene encodes CDR1 SGHRS and CDR2 YFSETQ. V was trimmed by 4 bases and J by 4 bases, leaving 8 bases between them. The CDR3 is 12 amino acids. CDR3: CASSRDITEAFF. Here the CDR3 DNA reads TGCGCCAGCAGCCGGGACATCACTGAAGCTTTCTTT.

The J gene is TRBJ1-3, the V gene TRBV11-2; the D gene is possibly TRBD1 (6 bases). This CDR3 region has 16 residues. Trimming cost V 4 bases and J 0 bases, with 13 bases left between them. From germline, CDR1 is SGHAT and CDR2 FQNNGV. The DNA for the CDR3 is TGTGCCAGCAGCTCGAAGGGACATCGCTCTGGAAACACCATATATTTT. It codes for CASSSKGHRSGNTIYF.

This clone was seen only a few times. The J gene is TRBJ1-2, the V gene TRBV12-5; D ambiguous. Germline CDR1 reads LGHNT; CDR2 reads FRNRAP. The CDR3 has 13 residues. V shed 6 bases and J shed 8 bases, with 16 bases lying between them. This CDR3 is CASGYSPGGGYTF. CDR3 sequence (DNA): TGTGCTAGTGGCTACTCACCGGGTGGCGGCTACACCTTC.

The chain couples TRBV20-1 to TRBJ1-1; D is undetermined. The CDR3 loop spans 10 amino acids. Germline CDR1 DFQATT, CDR2 SNEGSKA (reference sequence). V lost 5 bases, J lost 10 bases, and 11 bases lay in between. CDR3 region: CSAPVRAAFF. CDR3 DNA: TGCAGTGCTCCCGTTCGAGCAGCTTTCTTT.

In its sample, this clone was seen once. The rearrangement uses TRBV5-6 and TRBJ2-1; D is undetermined. Trimming removed 4 bases from V and 2 bases from J, with 10 bases in between. The CDR3 runs 14 residues. Germline V lookup: CDR1 SGHDT, CDR2 YYEEEE. In DNA form, the CDR3 reads TGTGCCAGCAGCCTTGAGATGGCCTACAATGAGCAGTTCTTC. It yields the protein CASSLEMAYNEQFF.

The V gene is TRBV6-5, the J gene TRBJ1-6; D may be TRBD1 (5 bases). The CDR3 has 14 residues. Germline assignment: CDR1 MNHEY and CDR2 SVGAGI. V lost 0 bases and J lost 10, with 10 bases in between. The CDR3 nucleotides read TGTGCCAGCAGTTACTCAGGGGTCGGCTCACCCCTCCACTTT. Translating gives CASSYSGVGSPLHF.

The genes are TRBV5-4 and TRBJ2-5; tentative D call: TRBD2 (6 bases). This CDR3 comprises 14 residues. The germline V gene encodes CDR1 SGHNT and CDR2 YYREEE (reference sequence). Trimming left V 3 bases short and J 2 bases short, with 11 bases between. In DNA form, the CDR3 reads TGTGCCAGCAGCTCGCGGGAAAGTCAAGAGACCCAGTACTTC. Translating gives CASSSRESQETQYF. Full variable domain (rest looked up from reference TRBV5-4 and TRBJ2-5): ETGVTQSPTHLIKTRGQQVTLRCSSQSGHNTVSWYQQALGQGPQFIFQYYREEENGRGNFPPRFSGLQFPNYSSELNVNALELDDSALYLCASSSRESQETQYFGPGTRLLVL.

The chain has TRBV18 and TRBJ1-1, with 8 nucleotides matching TRBD1. After removal of 4 bases from V and 0 bases from J, the junction contained 16 bases not matched to a gene. CDR3 length: 19 amino acids. Germline V CDR1 and CDR2: KGHSH, LQKENI. Written as DNA, the CDR3 is TGTGCCAGCTCACTTACACTTTCCGGGACAGGATCCATGAACACTGAAGCTTTCTTT. Its translation: CASSLTLSGTGSMNTEAFF.

In DNA form, the CDR3 reads TGTGCCAGCAGCCAAGGACAGGTTGATTCACCCCTCCACTTT. Translated, it gives CASSQGQVDSPLHF. The chain employs TRBV4-2 and TRBJ1-6; D perhaps matches TRBD1 (6 bases). This CDR3 spans 14 amino acids. V lost 1 base, J lost 8 bases, and 9 bases lay in between. Per germline, CDR1 LGHNA and CDR2 YNFKEQ.

The rearrangement uses TRBV5-6 and TRBJ2-7, with unresolved D. CDR3 length: 16 residues. V dropped 0 bases and J dropped 0 bases, with 13 bases sitting between them. Germline-derived CDR1 and CDR2 are SGHDT and YYEEEE. The CDR3 region has the DNA TGTGCCAGCAGCTTGGATCCAGGCAGCTACTCCTACGAGCAGTACTTC. Its protein product is CASSLDPGSYSYEQYF. Filled out from reference TRBV5-6 and TRBJ2-7, the complete variable domain reads DAGVTQSPTHLIKTRGQQVTLRCSPKSGHDTVSWYQQALGQGPQFIFQYYEEEERQRGNFPDRFSGHQFPNYSSELNVNALLLGDSALYLCASSLDPGSYSYEQYFGPGTRLTVT.

This chain uses TRBV20-1 with TRBJ1-1; D is unresolved. Germline loops: CDR1 DFQATT, CDR2 SNEGSKA (reference sequence). V shed 8 bases and J shed 4 bases, with 11 bases lying between them. The length of the CDR3 is 11 residues. CDR3 loop: CSLLQLTEAFF. In DNA form, the CDR3 reads TGCAGTCTCCTACAGCTCACTGAAGCTTTCTTT.

The chain links TRBV10-3 to TRBJ1-1; D is unresolved. Trimming removed 0 bases at V and 5 bases at J, with 10 bases between. The CDR3 loop spans 14 amino acids. Germline CDR1 is ENHRY and CDR2 is SYGVKD. The CDR3 loop is CAISESTGITEAFF. CDR3 DNA: TGTGCCATCAGTGAGTCGACGGGGATAACTGAAGCTTTCTTT.

V usage is TRBV18 and J usage is TRBJ1-3; D perhaps matches TRBD1 (6 bases). V shed 0 bases and J shed 1 base, with 16 bases lying between them. The CDR3 covers 18 residues. The germline CDR1 and CDR2 sequences are KGHSH and LQKENI. The DNA for the CDR3 is TGTGCCAGCTCACCACCGACCCCAGGCAGGGGATCTGGAAACACCATATATTTT. Translated: CASSPPTPGRGSGNTIYF.

This rearrangement joins TRBV7-2 to TRBJ1-3; D might be TRBD1 (6 bases). Trimming cost V 3 bases and J 4 bases, with 19 bases left between them. The CDR3 is 17 residues long. CDR1 is SGHTA, CDR2 FQGNSA, per germline. The CDR3 nucleotides are TGTGCCAGCAGCTTGGCCCCCCCGGGGGGCGTGGGAAACACCATATATTTT. The encoded protein is CASSLAPPGGVGNTIYF. Filled out from reference TRBV7-2 and TRBJ1-3, the complete variable domain reads GAGVSQSPSNKVTEKGKDVELRCDPISGHTALYWYRQSLGQGLEFLIYFQGNSAPDKSGLPSDRFSAERTGGSVSTLTIQRTQQEDSAVYLCASSLAPPGGVGNTIYFGEGSWLTVV.

The V call is TRBV5-1, the J call TRBJ2-7; 12 bases are shared with TRBD2. This CDR3 comprises 14 residues. The germline gives CDR1 SGHRS, CDR2 YFSETQ. Trimming took 4 bases from V and 7 from J; bases not matched to a gene: 6. For the CDR3, the DNA is TGCGCCAGCAGCCGACTAGCGGGAGTCGGTGAGCAGTACTTC. This sequence encodes CASSRLAGVGEQYF. The full variable domain, rest sourced from reference TRBV5-1 and TRBJ2-7, is KAGVTQTPRYLIKTRGQQVTLSCSPISGHRSVSWYQQTPGQGLQFLFEYFSETQRNKGNFPGRFSGRQFSNSRSEMNVSTLELGDSALYLCASSRLAGVGEQYFGPGTRLTVT.

The chain joins TRBV6-4 to TRBJ1-1; no firm D call. The germline V and J ends were trimmed by 8 bases and 2 bases, with 9 bases remaining between them. The CDR3 runs 12 residues. Germline V gene lookup returns CDR1 MRHNA and CDR2 SNTAGT. The chain's CDR3 is CASRSFNTEAFF. CDR3 nucleotides: TGTGCCAGCCGGAGTTTTAACACTGAAGCTTTCTTT.

The rearrangement links TRBV7-2 to TRBJ2-7; perhaps TRBD2 as D (6 bases). The length of the CDR3 is 12 residues. Germline CDR1 reads SGHTA; CDR2 reads FQGNSA. Trimming removed 8 bases from V and 6 bases from J, with 14 bases in between. The CDR3 sequence: CASGHGGSEQYF. Here the CDR3 DNA reads TGTGCCAGCGGTCACGGGGGTAGCGAGCAGTACTTC.

A single count supports this clone. The chain uses TRBV29-1 and TRBJ2-3, with D maybe TRBD2 (5 bases). Trimming removed 1 base from V and 1 base from J, with 9 bases in between. CDR3 size: 14 residues. The germline CDR1 and CDR2 sequences are SQVTM and ANQGSEA. CDR3 bases: TGCAGCGTTGAAGGGGAGACGCGCACAGATACGCAGTATTTT. Translating it yields CSVEGETRTDTQYF.

The V call is TRBV19, the J call TRBJ2-3; 7 nucleotides match TRBD1. The CDR3 covers 16 residues. V trimming: 2 bases; J trimming: 4 bases; junction bases outside the gene matches: 9. CDR1 is LNHDA, CDR2 SQIVND, per germline (reference sequence). The CDR3 region has the DNA TGTGCCAGTAGTATACTAGGGACAGCCCTTCCAGATACGCAGTATTTT. Residues: CASSILGTALPDTQYF.

The chain carries TRBV25-1 and TRBJ1-1, with 8 nucleotides matching TRBD1. V trimming: 8 bases; J trimming: 2 bases; junction bases outside the gene matches: 7. Germline CDR1 reads MGHDK; CDR2 reads SYGVNS. This CDR3 comprises 14 residues. The CDR3: CASGRTGPNTEAFF. The CDR3 DNA sequence: TGTGCCAGCGGAAGGACAGGGCCTAACACTGAAGCTTTCTTT.

The CDR3 DNA is TGCGCCAGCAGCCAAAGGGGACAGAATCCTTATGGCTACACCTTC. Translated: CASSQRGQNPYGYTF. The gene calls are TRBV4-1 and TRBJ1-2; TRBD1 matches at 7 bases. The CDR3 length is 15 residues. Germline values: CDR1 MGHRA, CDR2 YSYEKL. Unmatched junction bases numbered 8, after V lost 2 bases and J lost 5 bases.

The chain carries TRBV12-3 or TRBV12-4 and TRBJ1-5, with D unclear. The CDR3 totals 12 residues. The germline V and J ends were trimmed by 6 bases and 9 bases, with 12 bases remaining between them. CDR3 loop: CASSPDLGPQHF. The CDR3 DNA sequence: TGTGCCAGCAGCCCGGATCTAGGGCCCCAGCATTTT.

This chain joins TRBV4-1 and TRBJ1-1, with D unresolved. This CDR3 region has 17 residues. The V gene lost 2 bases and the J gene lost 0 bases, with 16 bases spanning the gap. Germline CDR1 is MGHRA and CDR2 is YSYEKL. The CDR3 coding sequence is TGCGCCAGCAGCCAACCAAAGGAGACTCTAATGAACACTGAAGCTTTCTTT. Translating it yields CASSQPKETLMNTEAFF.

This clone was detected a few times. CDR3 residues: CATSPAGDSYEQYF. CDR3 coding DNA: TGTGCCACCAGTCCCGCGGGGGACTCCTACGAGCAGTACTTC. The genes are TRBV24-1 and TRBJ2-7; 7 bases align to TRBD2. Germline lookup yields CDR1 KGHDR and CDR2 SFDVKD. V was clipped by 6 bases and J by 0 bases; unmatched bases: 4. The CDR3 length is 14 residues.

The gene calls are TRBV5-1 and TRBJ2-1; 8 nucleotides line up with TRBD2. After removal of 1 base from V and 6 bases from J, the junction contained 6 bases not matched to a gene. Germline CDR1 reads SGHRS; CDR2 reads YFSETQ. The length of the CDR3 is 15 residues. The CDR3 bases are TGCGCCAGCAGCTTGTCCGGGGGGGACCCCAATGAGCAGTTCTTC. Amino acids: CASSLSGGDPNEQFF. Based on the CDR3 plus reference TRBV5-1 and TRBJ2-1, the full variable domain is KAGVTQTPRYLIKTRGQQVTLSCSPISGHRSVSWYQQTPGQGLQFLFEYFSETQRNKGNFPGRFSGRQFSNSRSEMNVSTLELGDSALYLCASSLSGGDPNEQFFGPGTRLTVL.

The rearrangement links TRBV9 to TRBJ1-1; no firm D call. Germline V CDR1 and CDR2: SGDLS, YYNGEE. The ends were cut back, 0 bases at V and 4 bases at J, with 13 bases in the middle. The CDR3 contains 15 residues. CDR3 DNA sequence: TGTGCCAGCAGCGTAGGTGGGAATGAGGGCACTGAAGCTTTCTTT. Encoded protein: CASSVGGNEGTEAFF.

V gene TRBV11-1 combines with J gene TRBJ2-2; D is unclear. Germline assignment: CDR1 SGHAT and CDR2 FQDESV (reference sequence). The CDR3 consists of 13 residues. V lost 1 base and J lost 5, with 5 bases in between. The CDR3 region is CASSLERTGELFF. The CDR3 DNA is TGTGCCAGCAGCTTAGAGAGGACCGGGGAGCTGTTTTTT.

CDR3 in DNA: TGTGCCAGCAGCGCAACGATTCGGGATGAAAAACTGTTTTTT. This translates into CASSATIRDEKLFF. The chain uses TRBV9 and TRBJ1-4; D unclear. This CDR3 contains 14 residues. The germline CDR1 and CDR2 sequences are SGDLS and YYNGEE. The germline V and J ends were trimmed by 3 bases and 6 bases, with 12 bases remaining between them.

The rearrangement links TRBV11-2 to TRBJ2-5, with 12 positions matching TRBD2. CDR1 SGHAT and CDR2 FQNNGV come from the germline V gene. The CDR3 totals 15 residues. The J segment lost 4 bases and the V segment lost 5 bases, leaving 5 bases of the junction unmatched. The CDR3 coding sequence is TGTGCCAGCAGCCCTAGCGGGGGGGCCGCAGAGACCCAGTACTTC. It translates to CASSPSGGAAETQYF.

This chain uses TRBV30 with TRBJ1-2; 8 nucleotides align to TRBD1. V trimming: 1 base; J trimming: 6 bases; junction bases outside the gene matches: 10. The germline CDR1 and CDR2 sequences are GTSNPN and SVGIG (reference sequence). The CDR3 is 15 amino acids. The CDR3 protein is CAWSGGTGVYDGYTF. The CDR3 DNA follows: TGTGCCTGGAGTGGAGGGACAGGCGTCTACGATGGCTACACCTTC.